Below, 3 T cell receptor beta chains from the same sample are listed, as sequenced in a study of identical twins. TCRdb reprocessed the 5' RACE reads with MiXCR, giving one entry per CDR3 protein. The table records some 500,000 distinct CDR3 sequences, approximately 14% of them present only once. These data were also reused for a study on yellow fever vaccine responses in identical twins.

Sequencing input: CD4+ T cells sorted from blood. These receptors came from a woman aged 18-35 years in good health.

The rearrangement links TRBV12-3 or TRBV12-4 to TRBJ2-5; possible D gene TRBD1, 5 bases. V was cut by 0 bases and J by 1 base, with 15 bases left in between. The CDR3 consists of 17 residues. The CDR3 sequence is CASSLALSGRAQETQYF. The CDR3 DNA is TGTGCCAGCAGTTTAGCGCTAAGTGGCAGGGCCCAAGAGACCCAGTACTTC.

This clonotype came up many times. The chain is built from TRBV7-2 and TRBJ2-5; D gene unclear. From germline, CDR1 is SGHTA and CDR2 FQGNSA. The germline V and J ends were trimmed by 2 bases and 1 base, with 8 bases remaining between them. This CDR3 is 14 amino acids long. CDR3 loop: CASSLFGVQETQYF. The CDR3 nucleotides read TGTGCCAGCAGCTTATTTGGAGTCCAAGAGACCCAGTACTTC.

This clonotype appeared a few times. The V and J genes are TRBV10-3 and TRBJ2-5; 9 nucleotides align to TRBD1. The CDR3 runs to 16 residues. Unmatched junction bases numbered 8, after V lost 3 bases and J lost 3 bases. Per germline, CDR1 ENHRY and CDR2 SYGVKD. The CDR3 loop reads CAISEVWTGEKETQYF. CDR3 coding DNA: TGTGCCATCAGTGAAGTGTGGACAGGGGAAAAAGAGACCCAGTACTTC.